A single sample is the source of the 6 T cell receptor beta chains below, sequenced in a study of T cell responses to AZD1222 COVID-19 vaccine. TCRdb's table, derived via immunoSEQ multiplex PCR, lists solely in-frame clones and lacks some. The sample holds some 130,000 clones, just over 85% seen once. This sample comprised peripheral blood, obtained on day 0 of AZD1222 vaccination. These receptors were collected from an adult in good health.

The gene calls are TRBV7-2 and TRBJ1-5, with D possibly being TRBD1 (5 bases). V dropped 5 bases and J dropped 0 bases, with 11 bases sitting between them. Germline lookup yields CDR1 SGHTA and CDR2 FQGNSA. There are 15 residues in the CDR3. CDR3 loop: CASSAGGASNQPQHF. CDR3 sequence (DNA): TGTGCCAGCAGCGCGGGAGGGGCTAGCAATCAGCCCCAGCATTTT.

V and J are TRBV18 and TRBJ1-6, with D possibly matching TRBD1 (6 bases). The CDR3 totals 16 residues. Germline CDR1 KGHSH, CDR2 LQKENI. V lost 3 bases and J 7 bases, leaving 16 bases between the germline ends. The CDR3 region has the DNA TGTGCCAGCTCACCTCTTACAGGGTCCGCAAATTCACCCCTCCACTTT. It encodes CASSPLTGSANSPLHF. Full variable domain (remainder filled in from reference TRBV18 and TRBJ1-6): NAGVMQNPRHLVRRRGQEARLRCSPMKGHSHVYWYRQLPEEGLKFMVYLQKENIIDESGMPKERFSAEFPKEGPSILRIQQVVRGDSAAYFCASSPLTGSANSPLHFGNGTRLTVT.

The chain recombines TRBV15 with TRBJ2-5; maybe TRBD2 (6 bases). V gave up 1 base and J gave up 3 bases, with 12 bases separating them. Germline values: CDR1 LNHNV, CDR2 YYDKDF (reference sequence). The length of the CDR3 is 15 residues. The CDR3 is CATSRAGRTKETQYF. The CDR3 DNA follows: TGTGCCACCAGCAGAGCTGGGCGGACTAAAGAGACCCAGTACTTC. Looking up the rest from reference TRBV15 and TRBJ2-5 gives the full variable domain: DAMVIQNPRYQVTQFGKPVTLSCSQTLNHNVMYWYQQKSSQAPKLLFHYYDKDFNNEADTPDNFQSRRPNTSFCFLDIRSPGLGDTAMYLCATSRAGRTKETQYFGPGTRLLVL.

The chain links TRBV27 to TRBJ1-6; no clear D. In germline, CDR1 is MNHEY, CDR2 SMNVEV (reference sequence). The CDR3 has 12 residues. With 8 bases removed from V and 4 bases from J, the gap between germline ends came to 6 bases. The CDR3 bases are TGTGCCAGCGGACCGTATAATTCACCCCTCCACTTT. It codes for CASGPYNSPLHF.

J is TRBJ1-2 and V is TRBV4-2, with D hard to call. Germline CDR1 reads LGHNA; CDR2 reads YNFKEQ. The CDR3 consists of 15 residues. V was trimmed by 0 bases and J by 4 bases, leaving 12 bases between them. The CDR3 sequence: CASSQETRAVYGYTF. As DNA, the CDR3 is TGTGCCAGCAGCCAAGAAACGCGGGCAGTCTATGGCTACACCTTC.

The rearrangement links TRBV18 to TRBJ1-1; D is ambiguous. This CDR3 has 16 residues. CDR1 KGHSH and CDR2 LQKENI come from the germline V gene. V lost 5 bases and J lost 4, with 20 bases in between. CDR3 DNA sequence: TGTGCCAGCTCAGGTATGAGGGCCGGCAAGGGCACTGAAGCTTTCTTT. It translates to CASSGMRAGKGTEAFF. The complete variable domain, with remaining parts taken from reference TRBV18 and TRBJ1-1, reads NAGVMQNPRHLVRRRGQEARLRCSPMKGHSHVYWYRQLPEEGLKFMVYLQKENIIDESGMPKERFSAEFPKEGPSILRIQQVVRGDSAAYFCASSGMRAGKGTEAFFGQGTRLTVV.